This TCR beta chain was found in a study of OX40 agonist ivuxolimab in advanced cancers. Overall study context: The dose-escalation cohort was approximately 84% male, with a mean age of around 60 years, ranging roughly 23 to 79. Of the participants, around 39% had some prior anti-PD-1, anti-PD-L1 or anti-CTLA-4 therapy, which was allowed. Three dose-escalation patients had partial responses: one with hepatocellular carcinoma and two with cutaneous melanoma. General study findings and limits: Clonal expansion among partial responders at 0.1-3.0 mg/kg ranked near the lowest.

In germline, CDR1 is MGHRA, CDR2 YSYEKL. CDR3 length equals 15 residues. V lost 1 base to trimming and J lost 7 bases; unmatched junction nucleotides: 3. This clone was counted a single time. Its antigen is still unknown. Using immunoSEQ multiplex PCR, the repertoire was profiled, and TCRdb retains in-frame clones only, with some absent. The sample lists over 95,000 clones, about 96% occurring once. The receptor comes from an adult with an advanced solid tumor such as melanoma, head and neck, liver or kidney cancer. V gene TRBV4-1 combines with J gene TRBJ1-5, with TRBD1 matching over 11 bases. The material was CD4+ or CD8+ T cells sorted from blood, obtained in a trial of the OX40 agonist ivuxolimab. In DNA form, the CDR3 reads TGCGCCAGCAGCCAAGGTGGGACAGGGGGACAGCCCCAGCATTTT. Its translation is CASSQGGTGGQPQHF.